One sample yielded the 26 T cell receptor beta chains listed below, sequenced in a study of blood T cell repertoires in COVID-19. TCRdb's copy holds only in-frame clones and misses some; the assay was immunoSEQ multiplex PCR. Of 210,000 or so clones in the sample, about nine tenths were seen once. Sequenced input: peripheral blood. These receptors all stem from a man aged 40-50 years with acute or convalescent COVID-19.

The gene calls are TRBV15 and TRBJ1-2, with unresolved D. V was cut by 1 base and J by 2 bases, with 5 bases left in between. This CDR3 has 13 amino acids. The germline V gene encodes CDR1 LNHNV and CDR2 YYDKDF (reference sequence). CDR3 in DNA: TGTGCCACCAGCAGAGGGCGGAACTATGGCTACACCTTC. Its translation is CATSRGRNYGYTF.

CDR3 bases: TGTGCCAGCAGCCAAGATAACAGCTACACTGAAGCTTTCTTT. It encodes CASSQDNSYTEAFF. The chain combines TRBV4-2 with TRBJ1-1; D is uncertain. The CDR3 is made up of 14 amino acids. Trimming left V 0 bases short and J 3 bases short, with 8 bases between. From germline, CDR1 is LGHNA and CDR2 YNFKEQ.

V and J are TRBV30 and TRBJ2-1, with TRBD2 matching over 8 bases. V gave up 4 bases and J gave up 5 bases; unmatched junction bases: 10. CDR3 length: 15 residues. From germline, CDR1 is GTSNPN and CDR2 SVGIG (reference sequence). For the CDR3, the DNA is TGTGCCTGGATTCAGCGGGGGTCGCCTGACAATGAGCAGTTCTTC. This codes for CAWIQRGSPDNEQFF.

The V gene is TRBV4-1, the J gene TRBJ2-2; perhaps TRBD2 as D (6 bases). V was shortened by 1 base and J by 1 base, with 10 bases between the two germline ends. CDR1 and CDR2 (germline): MGHRA, YSYEKL. The length of the CDR3 is 16 residues. This CDR3 reads CASSQGDGRNTGELFF. The CDR3 nucleotides read TGCGCCAGCAGCCAAGGGGACGGGAGGAACACCGGGGAGCTGTTTTTT.

V is TRBV18 and J is TRBJ1-3; D remains ambiguous. This CDR3 spans 16 amino acids. Germline V gene sequence: CDR1 KGHSH, CDR2 LQKENI. The ends were cut back, 1 base at V and 0 bases at J, with 10 bases in the middle. The CDR3 bases are TGTGCCAGCTCACCACGGGCAGACGCCTCTGGAAACACCATATATTTT. It codes for CASSPRADASGNTIYF. Drawing the rest from reference TRBV18 and TRBJ1-3, the complete variable domain is NAGVMQNPRHLVRRRGQEARLRCSPMKGHSHVYWYRQLPEEGLKFMVYLQKENIIDESGMPKERFSAEFPKEGPSILRIQQVVRGDSAAYFCASSPRADASGNTIYFGEGSWLTVV.

The V gene is TRBV7-9, the J gene TRBJ1-1; no firm D call. This CDR3 is built from 13 residues. The germline gives CDR1 SEHNR, CDR2 FQNEAQ (reference sequence). Between the trimmed V and J ends, which lost 1 base and 11 bases, there was a span of 14 bases. The CDR3 spells CASSLGEVVSAFF. CDR3 nucleotides: TGTGCCAGCAGCTTAGGCGAGGTTGTTAGTGCTTTCTTT.

This chain uses TRBV28 with TRBJ1-2; D is possibly TRBD1 (6 bases). Deletions cut 8 bases from V and 7 bases from J, with 17 bases between. The CDR3 length is 13 residues. Germline V CDR1 and CDR2: MDHEN, SYDVKM. This chain's CDR3 is CASGWGGGSGYTF. CDR3 sequence (DNA): TGTGCCAGCGGCTGGGGGGGCGGGAGTGGCTACACCTTC.

The chain couples TRBV2 to TRBJ1-2; D is unclear. Germline CDR1 reads SNHLY; CDR2 reads FYNNEI. V lost 7 bases and J 6 bases, leaving 15 bases between the germline ends. The CDR3 loop spans 13 amino acids. The CDR3 sequence is CASNVRVSHGYTF. The DNA for the CDR3 is TGTGCCAGCAACGTCCGGGTCTCTCATGGCTACACCTTC.

The chain combines TRBV5-1 with TRBJ2-7; D is undetermined. Germline values: CDR1 SGHRS, CDR2 YFSETQ. Trimming pared 2 bases from V and 3 bases from J, leaving 9 bases between. This CDR3 has 13 amino acids. The CDR3 spells CASSLLNNYEQYF. CDR3 in DNA: TGCGCCAGCAGCTTATTAAATAACTACGAGCAGTACTTC.

The gene calls are TRBV11-2 and TRBJ1-1; 7 bases agree with TRBD1. Germline assignment: CDR1 SGHAT and CDR2 FQNNGV. The CDR3 runs 15 residues. The ends lost 4 bases at V and 7 bases at J; junction bases unmatched: 12. CDR3 sequence (DNA): TGTGCCAGCAGCTCACCCATGACAGGGTATCTTGAAGCTTTCTTT. Translated: CASSSPMTGYLEAFF.

The chain recombines TRBV5-1 with TRBJ2-5, with D uncertain. Per germline, CDR1 SGHRS and CDR2 YFSETQ. CDR3 length: 16 residues. V dropped 0 bases and J dropped 5 bases, with 17 bases sitting between them. CDR3 coding DNA: TGCGCCAGCAGCTTGGGCAGCTCCCTCCGGCGGGAGACCCAGTACTTC. Its protein is CASSLGSSLRRETQYF. Full variable domain (rest looked up from reference TRBV5-1 and TRBJ2-5): KAGVTQTPRYLIKTRGQQVTLSCSPISGHRSVSWYQQTPGQGLQFLFEYFSETQRNKGNFPGRFSGRQFSNSRSEMNVSTLELGDSALYLCASSLGSSLRRETQYFGPGTRLLVL.

This sequence joins TRBV7-3 and TRBJ2-1; 14 positions agree with TRBD2. From germline, CDR1 is SGHTA and CDR2 FQGTGA. V was pared by 2 bases and J by 10 bases, with 4 bases of the junction left unmatched. The CDR3 runs 15 residues. The CDR3 coding sequence is TGTGCCAGCAGCTTAGGGACTAGCGGGGGCGGAGAGCAGTTCTTC. Its protein is CASSLGTSGGGEQFF. The complete variable domain, with remaining parts taken from reference TRBV7-3 and TRBJ2-1, reads GAGVSQTPSNKVTEKGKYVELRCDPISGHTALYWYRQSLGQGPEFLIYFQGTGAADDSGLPNDRFFAVRPEGSVSTLKIQRTERGDSAVYLCASSLGTSGGGEQFFGPGTRLTVL.

As to this clone: This may be a read error, as it is one base from a much larger clone. This rearrangement joins TRBV7-7 to TRBJ2-2; possibly TRBD2 for D (6 bases). This CDR3 has 14 amino acids. Trimming stripped 5 bases from V and 7 bases from J, with 14 bases between. The germline gives CDR1 SSHAT, CDR2 FNYEAQ (reference sequence). The CDR3 coding sequence is TGTGCCAGCAGCCGGTCAGGGCGGGACGGGGAGCTGTTTTTT. Translated, it gives CASSRSGRDGELFF.

This clone was recorded only once. The chain couples TRBV6-5 to TRBJ2-2; the D gene is possibly TRBD1 (6 bases). This CDR3 region has 15 residues. Per germline, CDR1 MNHEY and CDR2 SVGAGI. Trimming took 8 bases from V and 7 from J, leaving 20 bases between them. This CDR3 is CASGVHQGKNGELFF. The CDR3 DNA follows: TGTGCCAGCGGGGTTCATCAGGGGAAGAACGGGGAGCTGTTTTTT.

This clone has a handful of counts. The CDR3 DNA is TGTGCCTGGAGCCGGGACAGGGCGCGGCGTGGCTACACCTTC. It translates to CAWSRDRARRGYTF. V gene TRBV30 combines with J gene TRBJ1-2, with 9 bases lining up with TRBD1. Germline loops: CDR1 GTSNPN, CDR2 SVGIG (reference sequence). This CDR3 is built from 14 residues. The V and J ends lost 3 bases and 7 bases, in that order; junction bases with no gene match: 9.

The chain uses TRBV7-2 and TRBJ1-5; no definite D call. Germline V gene data show CDR1 as SGHTA and CDR2 as FQGNSA. The CDR3 is 16 residues long. V was shortened by 5 bases and J by 0 bases, with 14 bases between the two germline ends. CDR3 in DNA: TGTGCCAGCAGCCTACGTGGAGCCTATAGCAATCAGCCCCAGCATTTT. This gives the protein CASSLRGAYSNQPQHF.

V gene TRBV6-4 combines with J gene TRBJ2-7; a possible D gene is TRBD2 (5 bases). CDR3 length: 12 amino acids. Per germline, CDR1 MRHNA and CDR2 SNTAGT. V lost 3 bases to trimming and J lost 4 bases, with 7 bases between them. The CDR3 loop reads CASSDRGYEQYF. CDR3 DNA: TGTGCCAGCAGTGATCGAGGGTACGAGCAGTACTTC.

This clone was found once. The chain uses TRBV6-5 and TRBJ1-1; 7 nucleotides agree with TRBD1. Germline V gene sequence: CDR1 MNHEY, CDR2 SVGAGI. Unmatched junction bases numbered 13, after V lost 4 bases and J lost 5 bases. This CDR3 has 16 amino acids. The CDR3 is CASSFDREEDLTEAFF. For the CDR3, the DNA is TGTGCCAGCAGTTTCGACAGGGAAGAAGATCTAACTGAAGCTTTCTTT.

This chain connects TRBV20-1 to TRBJ1-5; D call uncertain. The germline V gene has CDR1 DFQATT and CDR2 SNEGSKA (reference sequence). Trimming pared 5 bases from V and 6 bases from J, leaving 5 bases between. The CDR3 spans 10 residues. CDR3 loop: CSALGQPQHF. DNA for the CDR3: TGCAGTGCTCTCGGTCAGCCCCAGCATTTT.

As concerns this clone: Germline and junction disagree at one end, which may indicate a read error. The rearrangement uses TRBV4-3 and TRBJ1-1; 9 nucleotides agree with TRBD1. This CDR3 spans 15 amino acids. Germline CDR1 reads LGHNA; CDR2 reads YSLEER. DNA of the CDR3: TGCGCCAGCAGCCGAAACCCTACAGGGGGCCCTGACGCTTTCTTT. Translated: CASSRNPTGGPDAFF.

V and J are TRBV11-3 and TRBJ2-3; maybe TRBD1 (5 bases). Deletions cut 5 bases from V and 2 bases from J, with 11 bases between. Germline V gene sequence: CDR1 SGHNT, CDR2 YENEEA. CDR3 length: 14 residues. The CDR3 DNA is TGTGCCAGCAGCACGACCGGACACACAGATACGCAGTATTTT. Protein product: CASSTTGHTDTQYF. The full variable domain, completed using reference TRBV11-3 and TRBJ2-3, is EAGVVQSPRYKIIEKKQPVAFWCNPISGHNTLYWYLQNLGQGPELLIRYENEEAVDDSQLPKDRFSAERLKGVDSTLKIQPAELGDSAVYLCASSTTGHTDTQYFGPGTRLTVL.

The chain recombines TRBV7-8 with TRBJ2-1, with 8 bases that match TRBD2. After removal of 1 base from V and 6 bases from J, the junction contained 5 bases not matched to a gene. Germline V gene data show CDR1 as SGHVS and CDR2 as FQNEAQ. The CDR3 spans 15 residues. In DNA, the CDR3 is TGTGCCAGCAGCTTAGAAAGGACTAGCCCCAATGAGCAGTTCTTC. It translates to CASSLERTSPNEQFF.

This clone has only one observation. This sequence joins TRBV5-4 and TRBJ2-2; 11 nucleotides align to TRBD2. The CDR3 extends over 16 amino acids. The V gene's germline CDR1 is SGHNT and CDR2 YYREEE (reference sequence). With 1 base clipped from V and 5 bases from J, the junction kept 4 bases outside the gene matches. In nucleotides, the CDR3 is TGTGCCAGCAGCTTGAATAGCGGGGGGGCAACCGGGGAGCTGTTTTTT. This gives the protein CASSLNSGGATGELFF.

For the CDR3, the DNA is TGTGCCAGCAGTTTAGCTGGCGGTTTCGAGCAGTACTTC. Its translation: CASSLAGGFEQYF. The V gene is TRBV12-3 or TRBV12-4, the J gene TRBJ2-7; no clear D. Trimming removed 0 bases at V and 6 bases at J, with 9 bases between. The CDR3 has 13 amino acids.

The V and J genes are TRBV7-9 and TRBJ2-4, with TRBD1 identical over 8 bases. After removal of 5 bases from V and 8 bases from J, the junction contained 14 bases not matched to a gene. This CDR3 spans 16 amino acids. Germline V gene sequence: CDR1 SEHNR, CDR2 FQNEAQ (reference sequence). CDR3 region: CASSPGQGAARDIQYF. The CDR3, as DNA: TGTGCCAGCAGCCCAGGACAGGGAGCAGCCCGTGACATTCAGTACTTC. Combining the CDR3 with reference TRBV7-9 and TRBJ2-4 gives the whole variable domain DTGVSQNPRHKITKRGQNVTFRCDPISEHNRLYWYRQTLGQGPEFLTYFQNEAQLEKSRLLSDRFSAERPKGSFSTLEIQRTEQGDSAMYLCASSPGQGAARDIQYFGAGTRLSVL.

This clone appeared a single time. This chain joins TRBV2 and TRBJ2-3; perhaps TRBD2 as D (5 bases). Germline values: CDR1 SNHLY, CDR2 FYNNEI. This CDR3 has 13 amino acids. V was clipped by 5 bases and J by 5 bases, with 11 bases between them. The chain's CDR3 is CASSKLVEDTQYF. DNA of the CDR3: TGTGCCAGCAGTAAACTAGTTGAAGATACGCAGTATTTT.